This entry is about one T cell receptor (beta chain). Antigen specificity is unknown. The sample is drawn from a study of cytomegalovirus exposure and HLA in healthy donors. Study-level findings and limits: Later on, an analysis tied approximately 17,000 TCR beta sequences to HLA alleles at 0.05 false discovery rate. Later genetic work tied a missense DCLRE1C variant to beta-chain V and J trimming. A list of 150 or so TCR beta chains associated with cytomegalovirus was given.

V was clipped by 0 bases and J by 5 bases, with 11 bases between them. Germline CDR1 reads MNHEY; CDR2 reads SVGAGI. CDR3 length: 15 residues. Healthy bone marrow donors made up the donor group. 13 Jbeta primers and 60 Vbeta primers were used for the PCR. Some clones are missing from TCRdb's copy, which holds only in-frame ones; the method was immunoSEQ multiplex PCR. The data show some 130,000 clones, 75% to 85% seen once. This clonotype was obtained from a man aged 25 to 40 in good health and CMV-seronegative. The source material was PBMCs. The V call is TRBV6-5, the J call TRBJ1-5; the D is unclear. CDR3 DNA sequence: TGTGCCAGCAGTTACTCTTTTCCCCGCGATCAGCCCCAGCATTTT. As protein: CASSYSFPRDQPQHF.